This is a list of T cell receptor beta chains from one sample in a study of CD8+ T cells in alopecia areata. The method was immunoSEQ multiplex PCR; TCRdb's version includes in-frame clones alone and lacks a portion of them. The data show over 85,000 clones, with approximately 70% seen just once and 17% held by the top ten. The source material was CD8+ T cells sorted from blood, sampled around week 46, from a patient treated with tofacitinib. These TCRs come from a human donor with alopecia areata. Both conserved end residues are part of each CDR3. Fields, in order: CDR3 protein, CDR3 DNA, V gene, clone size, J gene, D gene. The D gene is left open where the match is weak. Size is omitted from some rows. Given values are once, few, many or a class for expanded clones.

CDR3aa: CASSFQSSSDEQFF
CDR3nt: TGTGCCAGCAGCTTCCAGAGTTCGAGCGATGAGCAGTTCTTC
v_gene: TRBV13
abundance: NA
j_gene: TRBJ2-1
d_gene: NA

CDR3aa: CASSLDTDIYNEQFF
CDR3nt: TGTGCCAGCAGCTTGGACACGGACATCTACAATGAGCAGTTCTTC
v_gene: TRBV7-2
abundance: once
j_gene: TRBJ2-1
d_gene: NA

CDR3aa: CASLEAHLTGTEAFF
CDR3nt: TGCGCCAGTCTCGAGGCTCACCTTACCGGCACTGAAGCTTTCTTT
v_gene: TRBV10-2
abundance: NA
j_gene: TRBJ1-1
d_gene: NA

CDR3aa: CASSGEGLAGDEQFF
CDR3nt: TGTGCCAGCAGCGGGGAGGGACTAGCGGGGGATGAGCAGTTCTTC
v_gene: TRBV7-9
abundance: NA
j_gene: TRBJ2-1
d_gene: TRBD2

CDR3aa: CATSRGRGNQPQHF
CDR3nt: TGTGCCACCAGCAGGGGGAGGGGGAATCAGCCCCAGCATTTT
v_gene: TRBV15
abundance: NA
j_gene: TRBJ1-5
d_gene: NA

CDR3aa: CASSPGLTYEQYF
CDR3nt: TGTGCCAGCAGCCCCGGACTGACCTACGAGCAGTACTTC
v_gene: TRBV7-9
abundance: few
j_gene: TRBJ2-7
d_gene: NA

CDR3aa: CASSRGNQPQHF
CDR3nt: TGTGCCAGCTCGAGAGGCAATCAGCCCCAGCATTTT
v_gene: TRBV13
abundance: NA
j_gene: TRBJ1-5
d_gene: NA

CDR3aa: CAITDGTEAFF
CDR3nt: TGTGCCATCACGGATGGGACAGAAGCTTTCTTT
v_gene: TRBV10-3
abundance: NA
j_gene: TRBJ1-1
d_gene: NA

CDR3aa: CASSSGSSYEQYF
CDR3nt: TGTGCCAGCAGTTCCGGGAGCTCCTACGAGCAGTACTTC
v_gene: TRBV27
abundance: NA
j_gene: TRBJ2-7
d_gene: NA

CDR3aa: CASSERPRVDEQYF
CDR3nt: TGTGCCAGCAGTGAGCGGCCCCGGGTCGACGAGCAGTACTTC
v_gene: TRBV6-1
abundance: NA
j_gene: TRBJ2-7
d_gene: NA

CDR3aa: CASSLERNIQYF
CDR3nt: TGTGCCAGCAGCTTAGAACGGAACATTCAGTACTTC
v_gene: TRBV7-9
abundance: NA
j_gene: TRBJ2-4
d_gene: NA

CDR3aa: CASSLTGPRSYEQYF
CDR3nt: TGTGCCAGCAGCCTAACGGGACCGCGCTCCTACGAGCAGTACTTC
v_gene: TRBV13
abundance: NA
j_gene: TRBJ2-7
d_gene: NA

CDR3aa: CAWQDQEHEYGYTF
CDR3nt: TGTGCCTGGCAGGACCAGGAGCATGAATATGGCTACACCTTC
v_gene: TRBV30
abundance: NA
j_gene: TRBJ1-2
d_gene: NA

CDR3aa: CSVAKVGDTEAFF
CDR3nt: TGCAGCGTTGCTAAGGTCGGGGACACTGAAGCTTTCTTT
v_gene: TRBV29-1
abundance: NA
j_gene: TRBJ1-1
d_gene: NA

CDR3aa: CASSIGQVNGYTF
CDR3nt: TGTGCCAGTAGTATTGGGCAGGTCAATGGCTACACCTTC
v_gene: TRBV19
abundance: NA
j_gene: TRBJ1-2
d_gene: NA

CDR3aa: CAISEPELSTDTQYF
CDR3nt: TGCGCCATCAGTGAGCCAGAACTCAGCACAGATACGCAGTATTTT
v_gene: TRBV10-2
abundance: NA
j_gene: TRBJ2-3
d_gene: NA

CDR3aa: CASSPKDSAYEQYF
CDR3nt: TGTGCCAGTAGTCCCAAAGACAGTGCCTACGAGCAGTACTTC
v_gene: TRBV19
abundance: NA
j_gene: TRBJ2-7
d_gene: NA

CDR3aa: CASSAHDAGGGYEQYF
CDR3nt: TGCGCCAGCAGCGCCCACGACGCAGGGGGCGGGTACGAGCAGTACTTC
v_gene: TRBV5-1
abundance: NA
j_gene: TRBJ2-7
d_gene: TRBD1

CDR3aa: CASSLAGGQPQHF
CDR3nt: TGCGCCAGCAGCTTGGCTGGGGGTCAGCCCCAGCATTTT
v_gene: TRBV5-1
abundance: NA
j_gene: TRBJ1-5
d_gene: NA

CDR3aa: CASSLRQGYAGELFF
CDR3nt: TGCGCCAGCAGCCTCCGACAGGGATATGCCGGGGAGCTGTTTTTT
v_gene: TRBV4-1
abundance: few
j_gene: TRBJ2-2
d_gene: TRBD1

CDR3aa: CATSRETVHSGANVLTF
CDR3nt: TGTGCCACCAGCAGAGAGACTGTGCACTCTGGGGCCAACGTCCTGACTTTC
v_gene: TRBV15
abundance: NA
j_gene: TRBJ2-6
d_gene: NA

CDR3aa: CASAWQGSSYEQYF
CDR3nt: TGTGCCAGCGCATGGCAGGGCAGCTCCTACGAGCAGTACTTC
v_gene: TRBV19
abundance: NA
j_gene: TRBJ2-7
d_gene: NA

CDR3aa: CASSRGTSSSYNSPLHF
CDR3nt: TGTGCCAGCAGTCGGGGGACGTCTAGCTCCTATAATTCACCCCTCCACTTT
v_gene: TRBV7-9
abundance: NA
j_gene: TRBJ1-6
d_gene: NA

CDR3aa: CASSPGLFYEQYF
CDR3nt: TGTGCCAGCAGCCCAGGGCTCTTCTACGAGCAGTACTTC
v_gene: TRBV7-8
abundance: NA
j_gene: TRBJ2-7
d_gene: NA

CDR3aa: CSVDQAGGYTF
CDR3nt: TGCAGCGTTGACCAGGCCGGTGGCTACACCTTC
v_gene: TRBV29-1
abundance: NA
j_gene: TRBJ1-2
d_gene: NA

CDR3aa: CASSTGFGTEAFF
CDR3nt: TGTGCCAGCAGTACAGGGTTTGGCACTGAAGCTTTCTTT
v_gene: TRBV6-6
abundance: NA
j_gene: TRBJ1-1
d_gene: NA

CDR3aa: CASSQDRGTNTGELFF
CDR3nt: TGCGCCAGCAGCCAAGATAGGGGCACGAACACCGGGGAGCTGTTTTTT
v_gene: TRBV4-3
abundance: few
j_gene: TRBJ2-2
d_gene: NA

CDR3aa: CASSTGGQGALGKETQYF
CDR3nt: TGTGCCAGCAGCACTGGGGGACAGGGGGCGCTGGGGAAAGAGACCCAGTACTTC
v_gene: TRBV21-1
abundance: few
j_gene: TRBJ2-5
d_gene: NA

CDR3aa: CASSSQGYEQFF
CDR3nt: TGTGCCAGCAGCTCGCAGGGATATGAGCAGTTCTTC
v_gene: TRBV5-6
abundance: NA
j_gene: TRBJ2-1
d_gene: NA

CDR3aa: CASSHSLAGANYEQYF
CDR3nt: TGTGCCAGCAGCCACTCTCTAGCGGGGGCGAACTACGAGCAGTACTTC
v_gene: TRBV14
abundance: NA
j_gene: TRBJ2-7
d_gene: TRBD2

CDR3aa: CASSAPGAGPHYGYTF
CDR3nt: TGTGCCAGCAGCGCCCCTGGTGCGGGACCTCACTATGGCTACACCTTC
v_gene: TRBV9
abundance: NA
j_gene: TRBJ1-2
d_gene: NA

CDR3aa: CASSLSGGQGNRRFF
CDR3nt: TGTGCCAGCAGCTTAAGCGGCGGGCAGGGGAACAGGAGGTTCTTC
v_gene: TRBV7-8
abundance: NA
j_gene: TRBJ2-1
d_gene: NA

CDR3aa: CASSPSRGTDTQYF
CDR3nt: TGTGCCAGCAGCCCCAGCAGGGGCACAGATACGCAGTATTTT
v_gene: TRBV7-6
abundance: few
j_gene: TRBJ2-3
d_gene: NA

CDR3aa: CASSSNYEQYF
CDR3nt: TGTGCCAGCAGTTCGAACTACGAGCAGTACTTC
v_gene: TRBV7-2
abundance: few
j_gene: TRBJ2-7
d_gene: NA

CDR3aa: CASSQLGRDTGTDTQYF
CDR3nt: TGCGCCAGCAGTCAACTTGGGAGGGACACAGGCACAGATACGCAGTATTTT
v_gene: TRBV23-1
abundance: few
j_gene: TRBJ2-3
d_gene: NA

CDR3aa: CSVVGDIAYTDGYTF
CDR3nt: TGCAGCGTTGTAGGTGACATCGCATATACCGATGGCTACACCTTC
v_gene: TRBV29-1
abundance: NA
j_gene: TRBJ1-2
d_gene: NA

CDR3aa: CATSWRGNTDTQYF
CDR3nt: TGTGCCACCAGTTGGCGCGGGAACACAGATACGCAGTATTTT
v_gene: TRBV15
abundance: NA
j_gene: TRBJ2-3
d_gene: NA

CDR3aa: CASSLEERYEQYF
CDR3nt: TGTGCCAGCAGCTTAGAGGAGAGATACGAGCAGTACTTC
v_gene: TRBV11-2
abundance: NA
j_gene: TRBJ2-7
d_gene: NA

CDR3aa: CSVVSGPGYTF
CDR3nt: TGCAGCGTTGTTAGTGGACCGGGCTACACCTTC
v_gene: TRBV29-1
abundance: NA
j_gene: TRBJ1-2
d_gene: NA

CDR3aa: CASYYEKGQANTGELFF
CDR3nt: TGTGCCAGCTATTACGAAAAGGGACAGGCTAACACCGGGGAGCTGTTTTTT
v_gene: TRBV2
abundance: few
j_gene: TRBJ2-2
d_gene: TRBD1

CDR3aa: CAWRPGQWNTEAFF
CDR3nt: TGTGCCTGGAGACCGGGACAGTGGAACACTGAAGCTTTCTTT
v_gene: TRBV30
abundance: once
j_gene: TRBJ1-1
d_gene: TRBD1

CDR3aa: CASSDSSGGGNQPQHF
CDR3nt: TGTGCCAGCAGTGACTCGAGTGGGGGGGGCAATCAGCCCCAGCATTTC
v_gene: TRBV6-4
abundance: NA
j_gene: TRBJ1-5
d_gene: NA

CDR3aa: CASSLTGEGTKTEQFF
CDR3nt: TGTGCCAGCAGCTTAACAGGGGAGGGCACGAAAACTGAGCAGTTCTTC
v_gene: TRBV7-9
abundance: NA
j_gene: TRBJ2-1
d_gene: NA

CDR3aa: CSVDAPSSTANTEAFF
CDR3nt: TGCAGCGTTGACGCACCTTCCTCGACAGCGAACACTGAAGCTTTCTTT
v_gene: TRBV29-1
abundance: few
j_gene: TRBJ1-1
d_gene: NA

CDR3aa: CASSPYPRTSGDYEQYF
CDR3nt: TGTGCCAGCAGTCCGTACCCTCGGACTAGCGGGGACTACGAGCAGTACTTC
v_gene: TRBV27
abundance: NA
j_gene: TRBJ2-7
d_gene: TRBD2

CDR3aa: CASSQDRSPNYEQYF
CDR3nt: TGCGCCAGCAGCCAAGACAGAAGTCCAAACTACGAGCAGTACTTC
v_gene: TRBV4-3
abundance: NA
j_gene: TRBJ2-7
d_gene: NA

CDR3aa: CASSQGIQSYEQYF
CDR3nt: TGCGCCAGCAGCCAAGGAATCCAATCCTACGAGCAGTACTTC
v_gene: TRBV4-1
abundance: NA
j_gene: TRBJ2-7
d_gene: NA

CDR3aa: CASSRGESGNTEAFF
CDR3nt: TGCGCCAGCAGCCGAGGTGAGTCGGGGAACACTGAAGCTTTCTTT
v_gene: TRBV5-1
abundance: NA
j_gene: TRBJ1-1
d_gene: NA

CDR3aa: CASSQDPGTAYGYTF
CDR3nt: TGCGCCAGCAGCCAAGATCCAGGGACAGCGTATGGCTACACCTTC
v_gene: TRBV4-3
abundance: NA
j_gene: TRBJ1-2
d_gene: TRBD1

CDR3aa: CASSSGVYGYTF
CDR3nt: TGTGCCAGCAGCTCGGGAGTATATGGCTACACCTTC
v_gene: TRBV11-2
abundance: NA
j_gene: TRBJ1-2
d_gene: NA

CDR3aa: CASSERTSGGPLDTQYF
CDR3nt: TGTGCCAGCAGTGAAAGGACTAGCGGGGGCCCCCTGGATACGCAGTATTTT
v_gene: TRBV2
abundance: NA
j_gene: TRBJ2-3
d_gene: TRBD2

CDR3aa: CASYGTGATEAFF
CDR3nt: TGTGCCAGCTACGGGACAGGGGCCACTGAAGCTTTCTTT
v_gene: TRBV27
abundance: NA
j_gene: TRBJ1-1
d_gene: TRBD1

CDR3aa: CASSLAQGTDNEQFF
CDR3nt: TGCGCCAGCAGCTTGGCCCAGGGGACCGACAATGAGCAGTTCTTC
v_gene: TRBV5-1
abundance: NA
j_gene: TRBJ2-1
d_gene: NA

CDR3aa: CASSVGSGHNEQFF
CDR3nt: TGTGCCAGCAGCGTCGGTAGCGGCCACAATGAGCAGTTCTTC
v_gene: TRBV9
abundance: NA
j_gene: TRBJ2-1
d_gene: NA

CDR3aa: CASSNGQKNTEAFF
CDR3nt: TGCGCCAGCAGCAATGGACAGAAGAACACTGAAGCTTTCTTT
v_gene: TRBV5-1
abundance: NA
j_gene: TRBJ1-1
d_gene: NA